This T cell receptor beta chain was profiled in a study of T cell changes during pregnancy in multiple sclerosis. This clone turned up a few times. Sequencing was performed with immunoSEQ multiplex PCR; in TCRdb, only in-frame clones are kept and a portion is missing. The table has about 100,000 clones, approximately 92% seen once. The clonotype was recovered from a female donor with multiple sclerosis, enrolled in a pregnancy study. The sample was peripheral blood, taken after pregnancy.

In nucleotides, the CDR3 is TGTGCCAGCAGCCCAACAGGGTACGGAGGCTACACCTTC. Encoded protein: CASSPTGYGGYTF. The chain combines TRBV7-3 with TRBJ1-2; a weak D match, TRBD1 (6 bases). V gave up 5 bases and J gave up 8 bases, with 15 bases separating them. The CDR3 contains 13 residues. Germline CDR1 is SGHTA and CDR2 is FQGTGA.